The T cell receptor (beta chain) described here comes from a study of cytomegalovirus exposure and HLA in healthy donors. The study's findings and limits: A cluster of highly shared sequence variants was likely a sequencing artifact. In a later analysis, TCR beta V- and J-gene trimming was associated with a missense DCLRE1C variant. As was reported, the classifier diagnosed cytomegalovirus status with high specificity and sensitivity.

A word on this clone: Its antigen remains unidentified. One end of the junction does not line up with germline, which may come from a read error. The sample carries other DNA sequences with the same CDR3.

Researchers ran the PCR with 60 Vbeta and 13 Jbeta primers. This table comes from immunoSEQ multiplex PCR, and its TCRdb copy is limited to in-frame clones, with some not included. The profile shows a few hundred thousand clones, about 80% of them singletons. In nominal health when sampled, donors likely had unrecorded immune exposures nonetheless. Germline CDR1 SEHNR, CDR2 FQNEAQ (reference sequence). The CDR3 runs to 13 residues. The chain couples TRBV7-9 to TRBJ2-5, with 8 nucleotides matching TRBD2. The clonotype comes from a woman aged 25 to 39 in good health and CMV-seronegative. Sequencing was done on a sample of PBMCs. This CDR3 is CASSLAGGETQYF. As DNA, the CDR3 is TGTGCCAGCAGCCTAGCGGGCGGGGAGACCCAGTACTTC. Based on the CDR3 plus reference TRBV7-9 and TRBJ2-5, the full variable domain is DTGVSQNPRHKITKRGQNVTFRCDPISEHNRLYWYRQTLGQGPEFLTYFQNEAQLEKSRLLSDRFSAERPKGSFSTLEIQRTEQGDSAMYLCASSLAGGETQYFGPGTRLLVL.